This TCR beta chain was sequenced in a study of blood T cell repertoires in COVID-19. Background on the study: Researchers got acute and convalescent COVID-19 samples from the United States, Italy and Spain. Sources were T cells, B-cell-depleted T cells, or PBMCs; the material itself was cDNA or gDNA.

Sequencing used immunoSEQ multiplex PCR; TCRdb keeps in-frame clones, though not all of them. The sample lists approximately 240,000 clones, around 88% seen once, with more than 2.5% in the top ten. Germline V lookup: CDR1 SGHNT, CDR2 YYREEE (reference sequence). V was shortened by 4 bases and J by 2 bases, with 13 bases between the two germline ends. The CDR3 has 14 residues. Sequencing input: peripheral blood. The sequence derives from a woman between 25 and 40 years old who had recovered from COVID-19. The chain carries TRBV5-4 and TRBJ2-7; a possible D gene is TRBD1 (6 bases). The CDR3 DNA reads as TGTGCCAGCAGCCACCGGGACACCACCTACGAGCAGTACTTC. Its protein is CASSHRDTTYEQYF.